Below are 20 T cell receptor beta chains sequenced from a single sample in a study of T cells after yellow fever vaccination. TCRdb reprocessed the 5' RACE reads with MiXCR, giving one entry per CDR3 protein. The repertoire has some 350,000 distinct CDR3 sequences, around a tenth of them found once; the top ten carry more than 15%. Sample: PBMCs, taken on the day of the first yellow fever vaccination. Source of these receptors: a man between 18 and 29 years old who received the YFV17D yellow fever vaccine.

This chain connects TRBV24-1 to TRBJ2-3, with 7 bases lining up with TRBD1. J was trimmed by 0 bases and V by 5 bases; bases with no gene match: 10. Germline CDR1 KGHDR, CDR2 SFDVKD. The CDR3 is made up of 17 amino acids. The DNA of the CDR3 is TGTGCCACCAGTGCCCCGACCGGGACAGACAGCACAGATACGCAGTATTTT. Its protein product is CATSAPTGTDSTDTQYF.

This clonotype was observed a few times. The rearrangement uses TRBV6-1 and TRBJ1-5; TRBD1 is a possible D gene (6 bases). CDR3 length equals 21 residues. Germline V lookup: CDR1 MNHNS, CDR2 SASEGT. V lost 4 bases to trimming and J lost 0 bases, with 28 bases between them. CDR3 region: CASSALSGGLWGQYSNQPQHF. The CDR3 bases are TGTGCCAGCAGTGCCCTCTCGGGCGGTTTGTGGGGGCAATATAGCAATCAGCCCCAGCATTTT.

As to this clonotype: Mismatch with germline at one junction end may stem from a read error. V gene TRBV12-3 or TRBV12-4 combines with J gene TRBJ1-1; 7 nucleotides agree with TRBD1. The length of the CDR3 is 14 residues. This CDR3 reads CASSAGGLGTEDFF. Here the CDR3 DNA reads TGTGCCAGCAGTGCAGGGGGGCTGGGGACTGAAGATTTCTTT.

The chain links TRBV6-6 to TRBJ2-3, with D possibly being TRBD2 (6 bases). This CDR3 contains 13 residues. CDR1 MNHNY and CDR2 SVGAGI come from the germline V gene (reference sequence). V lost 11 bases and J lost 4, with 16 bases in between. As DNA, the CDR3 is TGTGCCTTGTCGGCGGGACCGCCAGATACGCAGTATTTT. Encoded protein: CALSAGPPDTQYF.

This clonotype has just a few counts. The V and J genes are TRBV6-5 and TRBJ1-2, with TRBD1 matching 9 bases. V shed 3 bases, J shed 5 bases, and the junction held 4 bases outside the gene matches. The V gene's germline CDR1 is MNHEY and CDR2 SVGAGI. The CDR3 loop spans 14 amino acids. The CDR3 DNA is TGTGCCAGCAGTTATACAGGGGGCTTTTATGGCTACACCTTC. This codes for CASSYTGGFYGYTF.

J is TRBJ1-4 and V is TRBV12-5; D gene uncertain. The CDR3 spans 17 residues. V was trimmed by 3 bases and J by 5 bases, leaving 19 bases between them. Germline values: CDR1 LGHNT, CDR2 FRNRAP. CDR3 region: CASGFVSAPDPNEKLFF. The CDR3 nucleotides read TGTGCTAGTGGTTTCGTGAGTGCGCCGGACCCAAATGAAAAACTGTTTTTT. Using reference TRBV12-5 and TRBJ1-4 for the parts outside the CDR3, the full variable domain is DARVTQTPRHKVTEMGQEVTMRCQPILGHNTVFWYRQTMMQGLELLAYFRNRAPLDDSGMPKDRFSAEMPDATLATLKIQPSEPRDSAVYFCASGFVSAPDPNEKLFFGSGTQLSVL.

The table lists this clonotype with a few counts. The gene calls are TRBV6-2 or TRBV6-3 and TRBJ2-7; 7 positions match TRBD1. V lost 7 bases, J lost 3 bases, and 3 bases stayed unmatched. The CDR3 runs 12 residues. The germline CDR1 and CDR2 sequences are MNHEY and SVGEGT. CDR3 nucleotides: TGTGCCAGCACGACAGGGAACTACGAGCAGTACGTC. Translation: CASTTGNYEQYV.

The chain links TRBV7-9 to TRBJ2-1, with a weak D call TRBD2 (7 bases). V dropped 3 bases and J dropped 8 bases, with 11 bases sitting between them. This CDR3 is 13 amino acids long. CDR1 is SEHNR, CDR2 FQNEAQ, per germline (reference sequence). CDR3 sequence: CASSFIGGDEQFF. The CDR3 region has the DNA TGTGCCAGCAGCTTCATAGGGGGGGATGAGCAGTTCTTC.

The CDR3 loop reads CASSILAGFSTDTQYF. Written as DNA, the CDR3 is TGTGCCAGCAGCATCTTGGCCGGGTTTAGCACAGATACGCAGTATTTT. The chain joins TRBV7-2 to TRBJ2-3; D unclear. Between the trimmed V and J ends, which lost 5 bases and 0 bases, there was a span of 15 bases. Germline V gives CDR1 SGHTA, CDR2 FQGNSA. This CDR3 spans 16 amino acids.

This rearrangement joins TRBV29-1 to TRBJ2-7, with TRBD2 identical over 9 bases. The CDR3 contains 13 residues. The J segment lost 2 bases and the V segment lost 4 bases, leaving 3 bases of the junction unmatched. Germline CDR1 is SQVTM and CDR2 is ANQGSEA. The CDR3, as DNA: TGCAGCGTTGTATTAGCGGGGGCCTACGAGCAGTACTTC. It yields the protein CSVVLAGAYEQYF.

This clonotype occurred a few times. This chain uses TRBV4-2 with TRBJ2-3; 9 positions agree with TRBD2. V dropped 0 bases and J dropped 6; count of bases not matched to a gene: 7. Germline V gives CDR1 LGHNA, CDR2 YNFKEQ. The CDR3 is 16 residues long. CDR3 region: CASSQDRAGGPDTQYF. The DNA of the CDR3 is TGTGCCAGCAGCCAAGATCGCGCGGGGGGGCCGGATACGCAGTATTTT.

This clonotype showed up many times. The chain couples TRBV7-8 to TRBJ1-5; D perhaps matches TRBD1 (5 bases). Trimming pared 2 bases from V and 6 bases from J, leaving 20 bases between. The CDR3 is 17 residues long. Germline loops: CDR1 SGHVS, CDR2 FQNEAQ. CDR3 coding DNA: TGTGCCAGCAGCTTAATTCACCAGGGTAGACGTTTTCAGCCCCAGCATTTT. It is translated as CASSLIHQGRRFQPQHF.

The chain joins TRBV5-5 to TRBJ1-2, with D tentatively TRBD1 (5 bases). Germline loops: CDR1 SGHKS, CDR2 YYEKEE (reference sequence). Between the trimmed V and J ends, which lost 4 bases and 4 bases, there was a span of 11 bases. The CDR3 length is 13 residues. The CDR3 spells CASSRARGYGYTF. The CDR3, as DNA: TGTGCCAGCAGCCGAGCTAGGGGCTATGGCTACACCTTC.

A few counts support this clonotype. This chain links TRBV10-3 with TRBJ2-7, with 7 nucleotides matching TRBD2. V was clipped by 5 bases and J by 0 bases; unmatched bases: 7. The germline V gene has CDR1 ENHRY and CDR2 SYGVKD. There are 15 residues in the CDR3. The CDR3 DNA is TGTGCCATCAGTTCTCCGGGGGGTCGCTCCTACGAGCAGTACTTC. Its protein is CAISSPGGRSYEQYF.

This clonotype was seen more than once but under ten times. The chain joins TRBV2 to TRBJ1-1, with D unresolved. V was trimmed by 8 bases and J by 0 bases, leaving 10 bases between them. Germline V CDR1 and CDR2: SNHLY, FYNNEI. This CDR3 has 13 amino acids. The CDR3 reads CASEEGMNTEAFF. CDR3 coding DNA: TGTGCCAGCGAAGAGGGCATGAACACTGAAGCTTTCTTT.

The CDR3 region is CASSLGGTGGTDTQYF. The DNA for the CDR3 is TGTGCCAGCAGCTTAGGGGGGACAGGGGGTACAGATACGCAGTATTTT. The chain is built from TRBV7-9 and TRBJ2-3; 11 positions match TRBD1. V was pared by 1 base and J by 3 bases, with 3 bases of the junction left unmatched. Germline loops: CDR1 SEHNR, CDR2 FQNEAQ (reference sequence). The CDR3 contains 16 residues.

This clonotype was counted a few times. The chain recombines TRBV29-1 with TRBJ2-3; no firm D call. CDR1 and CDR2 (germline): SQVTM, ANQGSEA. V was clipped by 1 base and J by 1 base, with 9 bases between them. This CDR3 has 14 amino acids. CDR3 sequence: CSVEAPSGTDTQYF. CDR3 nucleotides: TGCAGCGTTGAAGCCCCGTCGGGCACAGATACGCAGTATTTT.

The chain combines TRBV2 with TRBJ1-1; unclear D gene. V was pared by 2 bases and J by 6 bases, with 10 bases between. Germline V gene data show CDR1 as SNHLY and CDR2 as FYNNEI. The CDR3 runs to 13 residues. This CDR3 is CASSEFGVAEAFF. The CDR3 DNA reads TGTGCCAGCAGTGAATTTGGGGTTGCTGAAGCTTTCTTT. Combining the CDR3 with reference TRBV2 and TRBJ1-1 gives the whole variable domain EPEVTQTPSHQVTQMGQEVILRCVPISNHLYFYWYRQILGQKVEFLVSFYNNEISEKSEIFDDQFSVERPDGSNFTLKIRSTKLEDSAMYFCASSEFGVAEAFFGQGTRLTVV.

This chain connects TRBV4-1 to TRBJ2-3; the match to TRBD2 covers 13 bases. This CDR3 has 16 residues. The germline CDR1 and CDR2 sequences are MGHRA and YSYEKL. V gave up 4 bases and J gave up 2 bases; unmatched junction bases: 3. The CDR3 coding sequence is TGCGCCAGCAGCCCCACTAGCGGGGGGGTCACAGATACGCAGTATTTT. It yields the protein CASSPTSGGVTDTQYF.

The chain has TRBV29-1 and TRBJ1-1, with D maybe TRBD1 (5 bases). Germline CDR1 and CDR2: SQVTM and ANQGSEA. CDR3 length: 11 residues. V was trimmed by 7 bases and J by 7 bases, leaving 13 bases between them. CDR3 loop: CSAPRGVEAFF. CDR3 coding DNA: TGCAGCGCCCCCCGGGGGGTTGAAGCTTTCTTT. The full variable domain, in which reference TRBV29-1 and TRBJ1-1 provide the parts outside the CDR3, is SAVISQKPSRDICQRGTSLTIQCQVDSQVTMMFWYRQQPGQSLTLIATANQGSEATYESGFVIDKFPISRPNLTFSTLTVSNMSPEDSSIYLCSAPRGVEAFFGQGTRLTVV.